A single TCR beta chain is shown here with its context. These data come from a study of control samples from healthy donors and cancer patients. Repertoires were generated with immunoSEQ multiplex PCR, while TCRdb's copy carries only in-frame clones and drops some. The sample gives over 85,000 clones, 70% to 85% of which show up once; more than 30% is in the top ten. V lost 6 bases to trimming and J lost 1 base, with 19 bases between them. Germline CDR1 is KGHSH and CDR2 is LQKENI. The CDR3 is 16 amino acids. The rearrangement joins TRBV18 to TRBJ2-7, with D possibly being TRBD1 or TRBD2 (5 bases each). Sequenced: PBMCs. The receptor was derived from a man aged 65 to 85 with lung cancer. The CDR3 here is CASSMGVQPSSYEQYF. CDR3 in DNA: TGTGCCAGCTCCATGGGGGTCCAACCCTCTTCCTACGAGCAGTACTTC.